A single sample is the source of the 32 T cell receptor beta chains below, sequenced in a study of blood T cell repertoires in COVID-19 (TCRdb year 2020). The library came from the immunoSEQ multiplex PCR assay. In TCRdb, the immuneACCESS table is reduced to in-frame sequences with V and J assigned. These tables do not hold every clone; where another copy was compared, an unresolved V gene accounts for under half, and the others remain unexplained. In all, the sample holds about 80,000 clones, and around 82% of those were seen once. The ten largest clonotypes hold roughly 36% of the sample. The material sequenced was peripheral blood. The receptors stem from a man aged 60 to 75 with COVID-19, enrolled during active disease.

This chain uses TRBV21-1 with TRBJ1-3; TRBD1 is the table's D call and was not checked against the DNA. TRBV21-1 is reported as a pseudogene. The CDR3 has 15 residues. DNA of the CDR3: TGTGCCAGCACCATCAGGGGACGAGCTGGAAACACCATATATTTT. It encodes CASTIRGRAGNTIYF.

V gene TRBV7-9 combines with J gene TRBJ2-7; 8 positions agree with TRBD1. This CDR3 is built from 14 residues. The germline V gene encodes CDR1 SEHNR and CDR2 FQNEAQ (reference sequence). V was clipped by 4 bases and J by 8 bases; unmatched bases: 10. CDR3 sequence reads: CASSSAGQGGKQYF. In DNA, the CDR3 is TGTGCCAGCAGCTCCGCCGGACAGGGCGGAAAGCAGTACTTC.

The rearrangement joins TRBV7-9 to TRBJ1-3, with 7 nucleotides matching TRBD1. CDR1 is SEHNR, CDR2 FQNEAQ, per germline (reference sequence). The CDR3 is 14 amino acids. The ends lost 5 bases at V and 2 bases at J; junction bases unmatched: 3. The CDR3 coding sequence is TGTGCCAGCAGCACGACAGGGCCTGGAAACACCATATATTTT. This encodes CASSTTGPGNTIYF. The variable domain in full, with the rest retrieved from reference TRBV7-9 and TRBJ1-3, is DTGVSQNPRHKITKRGQNVTFRCDPISEHNRLYWYRQTLGQGPEFLTYFQNEAQLEKSRLLSDRFSAERPKGSFSTLEIQRTEQGDSAMYLCASSTTGPGNTIYFGEGSWLTVV.

The V call is TRBV6-5, the J call TRBJ1-1; 12 nucleotides line up with TRBD1. The CDR3 sequence is 14 residues long. Germline V lookup: CDR1 MNHEY, CDR2 SVGAGI. The J segment lost 10 bases and the V segment lost 6 bases, leaving 9 bases of the junction unmatched. The CDR3 nucleotides read TGTGCCAGCAGAGTCGGGACAGGGGGCGAAGGAGCTTTCTTT. As protein: CASRVGTGGEGAFF.

The chain joins TRBV11-2 to TRBJ2-5, with TRBD2 matching over 8 bases. CDR1 and CDR2 from the germline V gene are SGHAT and FQNNGV. The V gene end was trimmed by 1 base and the J gene end by 5 bases; junction bases not matched to a gene: 6. CDR3 length: 15 residues. The CDR3 loop reads CASSLGLLAEETQYF. DNA of the CDR3: TGTGCCAGCAGCTTAGGCCTACTAGCGGAGGAGACCCAGTACTTC.

The rearrangement uses TRBV9 and TRBJ2-3; 11 positions agree with TRBD1. Germline loops: CDR1 SGDLS, CDR2 YYNGEE. The trim removed 0 bases at V and 5 bases at J, leaving 8 bases unmatched. CDR3 length: 17 amino acids. CDR3 nucleotide sequence: TGTGCCAGCAGCGTAGGGGGAGGACAGGGGGCCGTAGATACGCAGTATTTT. This encodes CASSVGGGQGAVDTQYF.

The V call is TRBV5-1, the J call TRBJ1-4, with D possibly matching TRBD1 (6 bases). Germline V CDR1 and CDR2: SGHRS, YFSETQ. This CDR3 is 16 amino acids long. V was trimmed by 4 bases and J by 7 bases, leaving 20 bases between them. CDR3: CASSQGTAQELEKLFF. In nucleotides, the CDR3 is TGCGCCAGCAGCCAGGGGACCGCCCAAGAGCTTGAAAAACTGTTTTTT. Combining the CDR3 with reference TRBV5-1 and TRBJ1-4 gives the whole variable domain KAGVTQTPRYLIKTRGQQVTLSCSPISGHRSVSWYQQTPGQGLQFLFEYFSETQRNKGNFPGRFSGRQFSNSRSEMNVSTLELGDSALYLCASSQGTAQELEKLFFGSGTQLSVL.

Note on this clone: This sample includes further DNA sequences coding for the same CDR3. The chain carries TRBV15 and TRBJ2-7; no clear D. From germline, CDR1 is LNHNV and CDR2 YYDKDF (reference sequence). The CDR3 spans 13 residues. The germline V and J ends were trimmed by 0 bases and 6 bases, with 9 bases remaining between them. The CDR3 sequence: CATSRDGVGEQYF. DNA of the CDR3: TGTGCCACCAGCAGAGATGGTGTCGGCGAGCAGTACTTC.

The chain combines TRBV25-1 with TRBJ2-3; possibly TRBD2 for D (6 bases). Trimming took 5 bases from V and 2 from J, leaving 11 bases between them. This CDR3 is built from 14 residues. Germline CDR1 and CDR2: MGHDK and SYGVNS. Written as DNA, the CDR3 is TGTGCCAGCAGTCGTAGCGGTTCCACAGATACGCAGTATTTT. Translated, it gives CASSRSGSTDTQYF.

This chain links TRBV9 with TRBJ1-5, with D possibly being TRBD1 (5 bases). There are 16 residues in the CDR3. The ends were cut back, 0 bases at V and 5 bases at J, with 15 bases in the middle. Looked up from germline, CDR1 is SGDLS and CDR2 is YYNGEE. The CDR3 reads CASSVGPGPLDQPQHF. CDR3 nucleotide sequence: TGTGCCAGCAGCGTAGGCCCAGGGCCCTTGGATCAGCCCCAGCATTTT. The variable domain in full, with the rest retrieved from reference TRBV9 and TRBJ1-5, is DSGVTQTPKHLITATGQRVTLRCSPRSGDLSVYWYQQSLDQGLQFLIQYYNGEERAKGNILERFSAQQFPDLHSELNLSSLELGDSALYFCASSVGPGPLDQPQHFGDGTRLSIL.

The chain combines TRBV18 with TRBJ1-1; 9 positions match TRBD1. Germline CDR1 KGHSH, CDR2 LQKENI. The J segment lost 2 bases and the V segment lost 1 base, leaving 5 bases of the junction unmatched. This CDR3 comprises 16 residues. CDR3 nucleotides: TGTGCCAGCTCACCACTAAACAGGGGGCGAAACACTGAAGCTTTCTTT. Its protein product is CASSPLNRGRNTEAFF.

The chain is built from TRBV4-2 and TRBJ2-1, with D perhaps matching TRBD1 (6 bases). Germline CDR1 reads LGHNA; CDR2 reads YNFKEQ. This CDR3 contains 16 residues. V was clipped by 0 bases and J by 6 bases, with 15 bases between them. CDR3 in DNA: TGTGCCAGCAGCCAAGATCCAACAGGGATTGGCAATGAGCAGTTCTTC. Amino acid sequence: CASSQDPTGIGNEQFF.

The chain joins TRBV6-5 to TRBJ1-2, with 9 bases identical to TRBD1. The V segment lost 6 bases and the J segment 6 bases; nucleotides outside the gene matches: 5. The V gene's germline CDR1 is MNHEY and CDR2 SVGAGI. The CDR3 totals 13 residues. CDR3 DNA: TGTGCCAGCAGAGCCTGGACAGGGGATGGCTACACCTTC. It is translated as CASRAWTGDGYTF.

V and J are TRBV25-1 and TRBJ2-3, with D possibly TRBD2 on 6 matching bases. Germline V gives CDR1 MGHDK, CDR2 SYGVNS. V lost 0 bases and J lost 2, with 12 bases in between. CDR3 length: 16 residues. CDR3 loop: CASSEYRAGYTDTQYF. CDR3 DNA: TGTGCCAGCAGTGAATATAGAGCGGGCTACACAGATACGCAGTATTTT. The full variable domain, rest sourced from reference TRBV25-1 and TRBJ2-3, is EADIYQTPRYLVIGTGKKITLECSQTMGHDKMYWYQQDPGMELHLIHYSYGVNSTEKGDLSSESTVSRIRTEHFPLTLESARPSHTSQYLCASSEYRAGYTDTQYFGPGTRLTVL.

In this sample, this clone turned up a few times. The genes are TRBV2 and TRBJ1-6, with TRBD1 identical over 7 bases. Looked up from germline, CDR1 is SNHLY and CDR2 is FYNNEI. The CDR3 has 14 residues. The ends lost 7 bases at V and 7 bases at J; junction bases unmatched: 7. The CDR3 loop is CASTPGQKNSPLHF. The CDR3 DNA is TGTGCCAGCACTCCGGGACAGAAAAATTCACCCCTCCACTTT.

The rearrangement uses TRBV27 and TRBJ1-5, with 9 bases lining up with TRBD1. Germline CDR1 and CDR2: MNHEY and SMNVEV (reference sequence). The CDR3 has 15 amino acids. Losses at the gene ends were 7 bases for V and 2 bases for J; bases not matched to a gene: 6. CDR3 sequence (DNA): TGTGCCAGCAAAGACAGGGGGTTAGGCAATCAGCCCCAGCATTTT. The encoded protein is CASKDRGLGNQPQHF.

The chain employs TRBV11-2 and TRBJ2-3, with 8 bases matching TRBD1. From germline, CDR1 is SGHAT and CDR2 FQNNGV. After removal of 2 bases from V and 5 bases from J, the junction contained 9 bases not matched to a gene. This CDR3 region has 16 residues. Here the CDR3 DNA reads TGTGCCAGCAGCTTAAGACAGGGGAGTGGTAGAGATACGCAGTATTTT. Its translation: CASSLRQGSGRDTQYF.

The V and J genes are TRBV6-5 and TRBJ1-2; 9 bases are shared with TRBD1. There are 14 residues in the CDR3. Looked up from germline, CDR1 is MNHEY and CDR2 is SVGAGI. Trimming removed 5 bases from V and 6 bases from J; junction bases left unmatched: 7. The CDR3 region has the DNA TGTGCCAGCAGTCGAGGACAGGGGTTCGATGGCTACACCTTC. It codes for CASSRGQGFDGYTF.

J is TRBJ1-2 and V is TRBV7-2; 7 bases are a match to TRBD1. The CDR3 is made up of 14 amino acids. V lost 3 bases, J lost 7 bases, and 8 bases stayed unmatched. Germline V lookup: CDR1 SGHTA, CDR2 FQGNSA. The CDR3 protein is CASSFAQGDSGYTF. CDR3 nucleotides: TGTGCCAGCAGCTTCGCGCAGGGGGATAGTGGCTACACCTTC. Filled out from reference TRBV7-2 and TRBJ1-2, the complete variable domain reads GAGVSQSPSNKVTEKGKDVELRCDPISGHTALYWYRQSLGQGLEFLIYFQGNSAPDKSGLPSDRFSAERTGGSVSTLTIQRTQQEDSAVYLCASSFAQGDSGYTFGSGTRLTVV.

The chain uses TRBV6-5 and TRBJ2-5; 8 bases are a match to TRBD2. The CDR3 spans 12 residues. Germline loops: CDR1 MNHEY, CDR2 SVGAGI. J lost 9 bases, V lost 6 bases, and 6 bases had no gene match. The CDR3 sequence: CASSRAGGAQYF. The DNA of the CDR3 is TGTGCCAGCAGCCGGGCCGGGGGGGCCCAGTACTTC.

V usage is TRBV29-1 and J usage is TRBJ1-3; 9 positions agree with TRBD1. V lost 6 bases, J lost 4 bases, and 4 bases stayed unmatched. The CDR3 spans 13 residues. The germline V gene has CDR1 SQVTM and CDR2 ANQGSEA. CDR3: CSVQGAAGNTIYF. CDR3 nucleotide sequence: TGCAGCGTACAGGGGGCTGCGGGAAACACCATATATTTT.

This clone has at least ten counts. The sample holds other DNA sequences that translate to the same CDR3. The chain employs TRBV7-3 and TRBJ2-3; the match to TRBD2 covers 9 bases. The CDR3 sequence is 15 residues long. V was pared by 5 bases and J by 2 bases, with 5 bases of the junction left unmatched. Germline V gene lookup returns CDR1 SGHTA and CDR2 FQGTGA. The CDR3 here is CASSRAGGSTDTQYF. Here the CDR3 DNA reads TGTGCCAGCAGCCGAGCGGGAGGCTCCACAGATACGCAGTATTTT.

V usage is TRBV11-2 and J usage is TRBJ2-7; TRBD1 matches 7 bases. The CDR3 runs to 15 residues. Germline values: CDR1 SGHAT, CDR2 FQNNGV. V trimming: 1 base; J trimming: 1 base; junction bases outside the gene matches: 4. The DNA of the CDR3 is TGTGCCAGCAGCTTAGGACCGGGACAGTCCTACGAGCAGTACTTC. Amino acid sequence: CASSLGPGQSYEQYF.

The J gene is TRBJ1-2, the V gene TRBV5-4; D possibly corresponds to TRBD1 (6 bases). The CDR3 runs 14 residues. V was clipped by 7 bases and J by 0 bases, with 13 bases between them. CDR1 SGHNT and CDR2 YYREEE come from the germline V gene (reference sequence). The CDR3 DNA follows: TGTGCCAGCGCCGTGGACAGAGCTAACTATGGCTACACCTTC. This codes for CASAVDRANYGYTF.

The chain has TRBV5-1 and TRBJ2-3; D is unresolved. This CDR3 is 15 amino acids long. Trimming cost V 4 bases and J 1 base, with 13 bases left between them. The germline V gene has CDR1 SGHRS and CDR2 YFSETQ. CDR3: CASSGGFPGTDTQYF. The CDR3 bases are TGCGCCAGCAGCGGCGGCTTCCCAGGCACAGATACGCAGTATTTT.

This clone ranks as medium-sized. The gene calls are TRBV2 and TRBJ2-6, with D perhaps matching TRBD1 (6 bases). Germline V gene data show CDR1 as SNHLY and CDR2 as FYNNEI. Trimming left V 6 bases short and J 0 bases short, with 9 bases between. The CDR3 consists of 15 residues. This CDR3 reads CASRDSASGANVLTF. The CDR3 region has the DNA TGTGCCAGCAGGGACAGCGCCTCTGGGGCCAACGTCCTGACTTTC.

The rearrangement joins TRBV5-1 to TRBJ2-2, with 8 bases matching TRBD2. With 1 base clipped from V and 0 bases from J, the junction kept 2 bases outside the gene matches. Germline V gene data show CDR1 as SGHRS and CDR2 as YFSETQ. The CDR3 sequence is 16 residues long. CDR3 nucleotides: TGCGCCAGCAGCTTGATCGGGGGGGCGAACACCGGGGAGCTGTTTTTT. Its translation is CASSLIGGANTGELFF. Full variable domain (missing parts from reference TRBV5-1 and TRBJ2-2): KAGVTQTPRYLIKTRGQQVTLSCSPISGHRSVSWYQQTPGQGLQFLFEYFSETQRNKGNFPGRFSGRQFSNSRSEMNVSTLELGDSALYLCASSLIGGANTGELFFGEGSRLTVL.

This chain links TRBV9 with TRBJ2-3; D might be TRBD1 (6 bases). From germline, CDR1 is SGDLS and CDR2 YYNGEE. This CDR3 is built from 15 residues. V was cut by 0 bases and J by 3 bases, with 11 bases left in between. The CDR3 nucleotides read TGTGCCAGCAGCGTAGTGGGGGCTGTAACAGATACGCAGTATTTT. Translated: CASSVVGAVTDTQYF.

V and J are TRBV7-3 and TRBJ2-2; D may be TRBD1 (6 bases). The germline CDR1 and CDR2 sequences are SGHTA and FQGTGA. V was pared by 3 bases and J by 5 bases, with 7 bases between. The CDR3 consists of 13 residues. The CDR3 DNA follows: TGTGCCAGCAGCTTCGACAGGACCGGGGAGCTGTTTTTT. Translating it yields CASSFDRTGELFF.

The J gene is TRBJ2-7, the V gene TRBV6-1; possibly TRBD2 for D (6 bases). Trimming left V 3 bases short and J 4 bases short, with 16 bases between. Per germline, CDR1 MNHNS and CDR2 SASEGT. This CDR3 has 15 residues. CDR3: CASSEDGAGRYEQYF. For the CDR3, the DNA is TGTGCCAGCAGTGAGGACGGGGCAGGGAGGTACGAGCAGTACTTC.

This rearrangement joins TRBV6-5 to TRBJ1-2; TRBD1 might be the D (5 bases). Per the germline V gene, CDR1 is MNHEY and CDR2 is SVGAGI. With 8 bases removed from V and 8 bases from J, the gap between germline ends came to 12 bases. The CDR3 loop spans 11 amino acids. The CDR3 DNA reads as TGTGCCAGCTCGACCAGGGAAGGCTACACCTTC. Translating it yields CASSTREGYTF.

The J gene is TRBJ2-1, the V gene TRBV5-6; D remains ambiguous. Germline values: CDR1 SGHDT, CDR2 YYEEEE. This CDR3 spans 15 amino acids. With 7 bases removed from V and 8 bases from J, the gap between germline ends came to 22 bases. CDR3 nucleotide sequence: TGTGCCAGCTCACGGAGCGAGGTCTTTGGGTATGAGCAGTTCTTC. Translation gives CASSRSEVFGYEQFF.